Listed below are T cell receptor beta chains from one sample, sequenced in a study of control samples from healthy donors and cancer patients. Repertoires were generated with immunoSEQ multiplex PCR, while TCRdb's copy carries only in-frame clones and drops some. Among nearly 200,000 clones listed, over 80% were seen once. The sequenced material came from blood. The receptors originated from a man in his thirties or forties in good health. The CDR3 runs from the conserved cysteine through the conserved F or W. D genes are given only for firm matches. Clone sizes are given selectively: once, few, many, or a class where the clone is expanded.

TRBD2	TRBV30	TRBJ2-1	once	CAWSLVLASGGAGHEQFF	TGTGCCTGGAGCCTTGTATTGGCTAGCGGGGGGGCCGGTCATGAGCAGTTCTTC
NA	TRBV10-3	TRBJ1-4	NA	CTISEGGGFGEKLFF	TGTACCATCAGTGAAGGGGGTGGGTTCGGTGAAAAACTGTTTTTT
NA	TRBV14	TRBJ1-2	NA	CASSHGRGDTF	TGTGCCAGCAGCCACGGGAGGGGGGACACCTTC
NA	TRBV9	TRBJ2-7	few	CASSETWSPSYEQYF	TGTGCCAGCAGCGAGACATGGTCCCCCTCCTACGAGCAGTACTTC
TRBD1	TRBV5-6	TRBJ1-3	NA	CASSFTGATGNTIYF	TGTGCCAGCAGCTTTACAGGGGCCACTGGAAACACCATATATTTT
NA	TRBV5-6	TRBJ1-1	NA	CASTSGGVMNTEAFF	TGTGCCAGCACCTCCGGGGGAGTCATGAACACTGAAGCTTTCTTT
NA	TRBV6-2/TRBV6-3	TRBJ2-7	NA	CASSYSLFLEQYF	TGTGCCAGCAGTTATAGTCTCTTTTTGGAGCAGTACTTC
TRBD1	TRBV28	TRBJ2-7	once	CATRTSGGASSYEQYF	TGTGCCACGAGGACCTCAGGGGGCGCCAGCTCCTACGAGCAGTACTTC
NA	TRBV6-5	TRBJ1-3	once	CASSISRDTIYF	TGTGCCAGCAGTATTAGTAGGGACACCATATATTTT
NA	TRBV5-1	TRBJ2-7	NA	CASSLAWTSYEQYF	TGCGCCAGCAGCTTGGCGTGGACATCCTACGAGCAGTACTTC
NA	TRBV27	TRBJ2-7	NA	CASSPWVSYEQYF	TGTGCCAGCAGTCCCTGGGTATCGTACGAGCAGTACTTC
NA	TRBV6-2/TRBV6-3	TRBJ2-7	NA	CASSTPPDYSYEQYF	TGTGCCAGCAGTACCCCTCCGGACTACTCCTACGAGCAGTACTTC
TRBD2	TRBV3-1/TRBV3-2	TRBJ2-7	NA	CASSQISGGANEQYF	TGTGCCAGCAGCCAGATTTCCGGGGGGGCCAATGAGCAGTACTTC
NA	TRBV5-8	TRBJ1-2	NA	CASSLRTRANYGYTF	TGTGCCAGCAGCTTGAGGACACGGGCTAACTATGGCTACACCTTC
NA	TRBV6-5	TRBJ2-7	NA	CASKPTVGEQYF	TGTGCCAGCAAACCGACAGTGGGCGAGCAGTACTTC
NA	TRBV5-1	TRBJ1-1	NA	CASTRLGSNTEAFF	TGCGCCAGCACGAGGTTAGGATCGAACACTGAAGCTTTCTTT
NA	TRBV25-1	TRBJ2-7	NA	CASSEYVFGQNEQYF	TGTGCCAGCAGTGAATATGTGTTCGGACAGAACGAGCAGTACTTC
NA	TRBV12-3/TRBV12-4	TRBJ2-2	NA	CASRRGNSGELFF	TGTGCCAGCCGGAGAGGTAACTCCGGGGAGCTGTTTTTT
NA	TRBV3-1/TRBV3-2	TRBJ1-2	once	CASSRREIGQSYGYTF	TGTGCCAGCAGCCGAAGGGAAATAGGACAGAGCTATGGCTACACCTTC
NA	TRBV6-5	TRBJ1-1	NA	CASIGTAGAFF	TGTGCCAGCATCGGGACCGCAGGAGCTTTCTTT
TRBD2	TRBV5-6	TRBJ2-3	NA	CASSFFSGTSTDTQYF	TGTGCCAGCAGCTTTTTTAGCGGGACCAGCACAGATACGCAGTATTTT
NA	TRBV24-1	TRBJ1-2	few	CATSDFDGYTF	TGTGCCACCAGTGATTTCGATGGCTACACCTTC
NA	TRBV6-1	TRBJ2-4	NA	CASSEDVNIQYF	TGTGCCAGCAGTGAGGACGTAAACATTCAGTACTTC
NA	TRBV7-8	TRBJ1-2	NA	CASSLAASNYGYTF	TGTGCCAGCAGCTTAGCTGCCAGTAACTATGGCTACACCTTC
NA	TRBV2	TRBJ2-7	few	CASRARQPSYEQYF	TGTGCCAGCAGGGCCAGACAGCCCTCCTACGAGCAGTACTTC
NA	TRBV18	TRBJ1-1	NA	CASSPGQLNTEAFF	TGTGCCAGCTCACCGGGTCAATTGAACACTGAAGCTTTCTTT
NA	TRBV6-5	TRBJ1-1	NA	CASSLKYTEAFF	TGTGCCAGCAGCCTGAAGTACACTGAAGCTTTCTTT
TRBD1	TRBV18	TRBJ1-6	NA	CASSPGTGGANSPLHF	TGTGCCAGCTCACCGGGGACAGGGGGTGCAAATTCACCCCTCCACTTT
NA	TRBV7-2	TRBJ1-1	NA	CASSLGQMNTEAFF	TGTGCCAGCAGCTTAGGGCAGATGAACACTGAAGCTTTCTTT
TRBD1	TRBV2	TRBJ1-4	NA	CASITTPPDRDDEKLFF	TGTGCCAGCATCACAACCCCCCCAGACAGGGACGATGAAAAACTGTTTTTT
NA	TRBV11-2	TRBJ2-7	once	CASSFPGFSYEQYF	TGTGCCAGCAGCTTCCCGGGTTTCTCCTACGAGCAGTACTTC
NA	TRBV7-2	TRBJ2-3	NA	CASSLALLSTDTQYF	TGTGCCAGCAGCTTAGCTCTTCTCTCTACGGATACGCAGTATTTT
TRBD1	TRBV11-3	TRBJ1-5	few	CASSPTGMDQPQHF	TGTGCCAGCAGCCCGACAGGGATGGATCAGCCCCAGCATTTT
TRBD2	TRBV5-1	TRBJ2-3	NA	CASSQGLSTDTQYF	TGCGCCAGCAGTCAGGGACTAAGCACAGATACGCAGTATTTT
NA	TRBV29-1	TRBJ1-2	NA	CSVDTTNYGYTF	TGCAGCGTCGACACAACTAACTATGGCTACACCTTC
NA	TRBV10-3	TRBJ2-1	once	CAISGAGTNEQFF	TGTGCCATCAGTGGGGCCGGAACGAATGAGCAGTTCTTC
NA	TRBV10-2	TRBJ1-2	NA	CASRDQGQQTYGYTF	TGCGCCAGCAGGGATCAAGGACAACAGACGTATGGCTACACCTTC
TRBD2	TRBV18	TRBJ2-3	NA	CATATSGGTDTQYF	TGTGCCACCGCGACTAGCGGGGGCACAGATACGCAGTATTTT
NA	TRBV7-9	TRBJ1-1	few	CASRSQGYTEAFF	TGTGCCAGCAGGTCACAGGGTTACACTGAAGCTTTCTTT
NA	TRBV19	TRBJ1-3	NA	CASSTPSAASGNTIYF	TGTGCCAGTAGTACCCCCTCGGCAGCGTCTGGAAACACCATATATTTT
NA	TRBV18	TRBJ1-5	NA	CASSPPKGPSGNQPQHF	TGTGCCAGCTCACCACCGAAGGGTCCTTCGGGCAATCAGCCCCAGCATTTT
NA	TRBV29-1	TRBJ1-1	NA	CSAVQPERVITEAFF	TGCAGCGCCGTTCAGCCCGAGAGGGTAATCACTGAAGCTTTCTTT
NA	TRBV12-3/TRBV12-4	TRBJ1-4	NA	CASSLFGEKLFF	TGTGCCAGCAGTTTATTTGGGGAAAAACTGTTTTTT
NA	TRBV7-6	TRBJ2-1	NA	CASSLALGGEQFF	TGTGCCAGCAGCTTAGCCCTAGGGGGGGAGCAGTTCTTC
NA	TRBV7-9	TRBJ2-3	NA	CASSSTDTQYF	TGTGCCAGCAGCTCCACAGATACGCAGTATTTT
NA	TRBV30	TRBJ1-6	NA	CAWSSSRDSPLHF	TGTGCCTGGAGCTCATCGCGGGATTCACCCCTCCACTTT
TRBD1	TRBV11-3	TRBJ1-2	NA	CASSCDRANYGYTF	TGTGCCAGCAGCTGTGACAGGGCTAACTATGGCTACACCTTC